These 16 T cell receptor beta chains were all obtained from the same sample, sequenced in a study of blood T cell repertoires in COVID-19. Only in-frame clones appear in the TCRdb table, and some are missing; sequencing was by immunoSEQ multiplex PCR. Among around 68,000 clones listed, roughly 87% were seen once. The source material was peripheral blood. The receptors were gathered from a man aged 80 or over with acute or convalescent COVID-19.

The chain carries TRBV11-3 and TRBJ2-1, with 7 bases lining up with TRBD1. V lost 0 bases to trimming and J lost 13 bases; unmatched junction nucleotides: 6. This CDR3 comprises 13 residues. In germline, CDR1 is SGHNT, CDR2 YENEEA. CDR3 nucleotides: TGTGCCAGCAGCTTAGATATACAGGGGAAACAGTTCTTC. It yields the protein CASSLDIQGKQFF.

The chain combines TRBV12-5 with TRBJ1-6; 7 positions match TRBD1. Germline CDR1 is LGHNT and CDR2 is FRNRAP. V shed 2 bases and J 10 bases; nucleotides not matched to a gene: 8. The CDR3 consists of 15 residues. The CDR3 is CASGLLGQEESPLHF. The DNA for the CDR3 is TGTGCTAGTGGTTTGTTAGGACAGGAGGAATCACCCCTCCACTTT.

V and J are TRBV27 and TRBJ2-7, with a tentative D call TRBD2 (6 bases). This CDR3 comprises 14 residues. V lost 5 bases to trimming and J lost 4 bases, with 15 bases between them. Germline V gene sequence: CDR1 MNHEY, CDR2 SMNVEV (reference sequence). CDR3 DNA: TGTGCCAGCAGTCCTCGTGGAGGGGAATACGAGCAGTACTTC. Encoded protein: CASSPRGGEYEQYF.

This chain links TRBV20-1 with TRBJ2-7; D not certain. Germline V gene sequence: CDR1 DFQATT, CDR2 SNEGSKA (reference sequence). With 0 bases removed from V and 5 bases from J, the gap between germline ends came to 5 bases. This CDR3 is built from 11 residues. The CDR3 is CSARDQNEQYF. The DNA for the CDR3 is TGCAGTGCTAGAGATCAAAACGAGCAGTACTTC.

The genes are TRBV9 and TRBJ2-7; 11 bases line up with TRBD2. Looked up from germline, CDR1 is SGDLS and CDR2 is YYNGEE. This CDR3 region has 13 residues. V lost 4 bases, J lost 7 bases, and 4 bases stayed unmatched. The DNA of the CDR3 is TGTGCCAGCAGCCCCCGACTAGCGGGGGAGCAGTACTTC. Translating gives CASSPRLAGEQYF.

V usage is TRBV30 and J usage is TRBJ1-1, with 12 bases matching TRBD1. Trimming removed 0 bases from V and 6 bases from J; junction bases left unmatched: 5. The CDR3 loop spans 15 amino acids. CDR1 is GTSNPN, CDR2 SVGIG, per germline (reference sequence). CDR3 DNA sequence: TGTGCCTGGAGTGTTAGGGACAGGGGGCTCCCTGAAGCTTTCTTT. This gives the protein CAWSVRDRGLPEAFF. Combining the CDR3 with reference TRBV30 and TRBJ1-1 gives the whole variable domain SQTIHQWPATLVQPVGSPLSLECTVEGTSNPNLYWYRQAAGRGLQLLFYSVGIGQISSEVPQNLSASRPQDRQFILSSKKLLLSDSGFYLCAWSVRDRGLPEAFFGQGTRLTVV.

On this clone: The sample contains more than one DNA sequence encoding this CDR3. The chain recombines TRBV9 with TRBJ2-2; maybe TRBD2 (5 bases). Trimming shortened V by 0 bases and J by 5 bases, and 5 bases separated the two germline ends. The CDR3 is 13 residues long. Germline CDR1 reads SGDLS; CDR2 reads YYNGEE. CDR3 nucleotide sequence: TGTGCCAGCAGCGTAGCGGGGACCGGGGAGCTGTTTTTT. It translates to CASSVAGTGELFF.

The rearrangement links TRBV6-5 to TRBJ1-3; 7 nucleotides line up with TRBD1. This CDR3 spans 15 amino acids. Trimming removed 6 bases from V and 0 bases from J; junction bases left unmatched: 5. CDR1 and CDR2 (germline): MNHEY, SVGAGI. DNA of the CDR3: TGTGCCAGCAGCTTGGGACAGCGCTCTGGAAACACCATATATTTT. Translated: CASSLGQRSGNTIYF.

The rearrangement joins TRBV2 to TRBJ2-1; unclear D gene. The CDR3 is made up of 16 amino acids. Germline V gene lookup returns CDR1 SNHLY and CDR2 FYNNEI. V lost 2 bases to trimming and J lost 0 bases, with 11 bases between them. The chain's CDR3 is CASSENPSRSYNEQFF. The CDR3 DNA is TGTGCCAGCAGTGAAAATCCGTCCCGCTCCTACAATGAGCAGTTCTTC.

This rearrangement joins TRBV5-1 to TRBJ2-1, with D maybe TRBD2 (5 bases). Trimming took 1 base from V and 9 from J, leaving 8 bases between them. The CDR3 runs 12 residues. CDR1 is SGHRS, CDR2 YFSETQ, per germline. The CDR3 nucleotides read TGCGCCAGCAGCTTGAACAGCGGTGAGCAGTTCTTC. Amino acids: CASSLNSGEQFF.

DNA for the CDR3: TGTGCCAGCACAGGAGGAACTGAAGCTTTCTTT. Its translation: CASTGGTEAFF. The V and J genes are TRBV2 and TRBJ1-1; D is ambiguous. Germline lookup yields CDR1 SNHLY and CDR2 FYNNEI. Trimming removed 7 bases from V and 5 bases from J, with 8 bases in between. This CDR3 is 11 amino acids long. The whole variable domain, filled in from reference TRBV2 and TRBJ1-1, reads EPEVTQTPSHQVTQMGQEVILRCVPISNHLYFYWYRQILGQKVEFLVSFYNNEISEKSEIFDDQFSVERPDGSNFTLKIRSTKLEDSAMYFCASTGGTEAFFGQGTRLTVV.

The chain couples TRBV7-2 to TRBJ1-1; D uncertain. Germline V gene lookup returns CDR1 SGHTA and CDR2 FQGNSA. V gave up 2 bases and J gave up 2 bases, with 9 bases separating them. CDR3 length: 14 amino acids. As DNA, the CDR3 is TGTGCCAGCAGCTTAAGGGAGGGAAACACTGAAGCTTTCTTT. It codes for CASSLREGNTEAFF.

This clone was found a few times. This rearrangement joins TRBV6-2 or TRBV6-3 to TRBJ1-1; D perhaps matches TRBD1 (6 bases). The CDR3 runs to 14 residues. The germline CDR1 and CDR2 sequences are MNHEY and SVGEGT. V lost 6 bases to trimming and J lost 0 bases, with 11 bases between them. The CDR3 is CASSLNRVNTEAFF. The CDR3 bases are TGTGCCAGCAGCCTAAACAGGGTGAACACTGAAGCTTTCTTT.

The genes are TRBV9 and TRBJ2-5; D uncertain. The CDR3 is made up of 13 amino acids. V was trimmed by 0 bases and J by 5 bases, leaving 8 bases between them. The germline V gene has CDR1 SGDLS and CDR2 YYNGEE. CDR3 residues: CASSVDYAETQYF. The DNA of the CDR3 is TGTGCCAGCAGCGTAGACTATGCTGAGACCCAGTACTTC.

The J gene is TRBJ2-2, the V gene TRBV24-1; the match to TRBD2 covers 7 bases. This CDR3 has 17 residues. V was pared by 4 bases and J by 0 bases, with 7 bases of the junction left unmatched. Germline V lookup: CDR1 KGHDR, CDR2 SFDVKD. This chain's CDR3 is CATSDYSLAANTGELFF. Written as DNA, the CDR3 is TGTGCCACCAGTGACTACAGCCTAGCGGCGAACACCGGGGAGCTGTTTTTT.

This rearrangement joins TRBV2 to TRBJ2-7, with D possibly matching TRBD1 (6 bases). This CDR3 comprises 12 residues. Trimming stripped 5 bases from V and 5 bases from J, with 10 bases between. Germline V gives CDR1 SNHLY, CDR2 FYNNEI. The CDR3, as DNA: TGTGCCAGCAGTCAACAGGGCCACGAGCAGTACTTC. Protein product: CASSQQGHEQYF.